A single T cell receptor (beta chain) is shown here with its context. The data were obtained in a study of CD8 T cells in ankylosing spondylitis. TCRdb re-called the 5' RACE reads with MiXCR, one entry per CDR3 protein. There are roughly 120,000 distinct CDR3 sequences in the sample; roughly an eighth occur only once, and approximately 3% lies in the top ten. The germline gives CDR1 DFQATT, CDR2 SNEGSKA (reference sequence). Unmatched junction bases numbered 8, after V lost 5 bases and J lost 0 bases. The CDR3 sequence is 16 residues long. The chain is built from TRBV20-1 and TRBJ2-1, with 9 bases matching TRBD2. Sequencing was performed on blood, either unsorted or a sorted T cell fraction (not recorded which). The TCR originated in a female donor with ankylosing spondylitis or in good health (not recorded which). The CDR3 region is CSAPIAGASSYNEQFF. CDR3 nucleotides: TGCAGTGCTCCTATAGCGGGGGCCAGCTCCTACAATGAGCAGTTCTTC.